A selection of T cell receptor beta chains follows, all from one sample in a study of blood T cell repertoires in COVID-19. Assay: immunoSEQ multiplex PCR; the TCRdb copy retains only in-frame clones and omits some. The repertoire consists of roughly 180,000 clones, with roughly 81% occurring once and the leading ten covering about 10%. Sequencing was performed on peripheral blood. The receptors stem from a woman aged 80 or over with COVID-19, enrolled during active disease. Each CDR3 is given with its conserved first and last residue.

V gene: TRBV5-4; CDR3 protein: CASRGEQGFEAFF
V gene: TRBV11-2; CDR3 protein: CASSTQGSSYNEQFF
V gene: TRBV6-5; CDR3 protein: CASSLAGGGYNEQFF
V gene: TRBV28; CDR3 protein: CASGLEQPQHF
V gene: TRBV3-1/TRBV3-2; CDR3 protein: CASSQGLPESYNEQFF
V gene: TRBV3-1/TRBV3-2; CDR3 protein: CASSQAGGELFF
V gene: TRBV28; CDR3 protein: CASTPDRSNTEAFF
V gene: TRBV28; CDR3 protein: CASSLSPGTSNEQFF
V gene: TRBV4-1; CDR3 protein: CASSRPGQGYNSPLHF
V gene: TRBV24-1; CDR3 protein: CATSDWRAGAYNEQFF
V gene: TRBV2; CDR3 protein: CASGEAGGYTF
V gene: TRBV6-5; CDR3 protein: CASSYPTGVKETQYF
V gene: TRBV27; CDR3 protein: CASSLWEGNTEAFF
V gene: TRBV7-2; CDR3 protein: CASSPWTGGGSYEQYF
V gene: TRBV19; CDR3 protein: CASSSKDRVTGELFF
V gene: TRBV10-3; CDR3 protein: CATGAGTAHYEQYF
V gene: TRBV24-1; CDR3 protein: CATSDRDSQETQYF
V gene: TRBV7-8; CDR3 protein: CASRRGRWGTDTQYF
V gene: TRBV6-6; CDR3 protein: CATLASGANVLTF
V gene: TRBV6-5; CDR3 protein: CASKTSVSSYNEQFF
V gene: TRBV19; CDR3 protein: CASSPRGNSYNEQFF
V gene: TRBV3-1/TRBV3-2; CDR3 protein: CASSQDAGLAGGRGETQYF
V gene: TRBV3-1/TRBV3-2; CDR3 protein: CASRKREGGSPDTQYF
V gene: TRBV3-1/TRBV3-2; CDR3 protein: CASSQMRSTQWGTDTQYF
V gene: TRBV11-2; CDR3 protein: CASSISKLTGDGYTF
V gene: TRBV7-2; CDR3 protein: CASKIAGGHSEQYF
V gene: TRBV5-1; CDR3 protein: CASSHAPGGPDTGELFF
V gene: TRBV29-1; CDR3 protein: CSARTSGSYNEQFF
V gene: TRBV11-2; CDR3 protein: CASSFQGNYGYTF
V gene: TRBV28; CDR3 protein: CASSFQETQYF
V gene: TRBV5-4; CDR3 protein: CASSLVAGRAGELFF
V gene: TRBV5-1; CDR3 protein: CASSPGTSGAGDTQYF
V gene: TRBV27; CDR3 protein: CASSLEAYSYEQYF
V gene: TRBV7-9; CDR3 protein: CASTFEGASTEAFF
V gene: TRBV6-2/TRBV6-3; CDR3 protein: CASSYERGGIQETQYF
V gene: TRBV2; CDR3 protein: CASSQDRGYGKLFF
V gene: TRBV23-1; CDR3 protein: CASSQTFGQNTGELFF
V gene: TRBV29-1; CDR3 protein: CRGGGTSGGAGSYEQYF